This T cell receptor beta chain was identified during a study of T cell responses to AZD1222 COVID-19 vaccine. About the research overall: Combined were second doses at about 4 or about 12 weeks.

To note about this clone: As yet, its antigen is unknown.

The data were produced by immunoSEQ multiplex PCR, yet TCRdb's version contains in-frame clones alone and is incomplete. The repertoire includes 90,000 to 120,000 clones, around 90% of them detected once, and over 15% sits in the top ten. Study findings and constraints: White British ancestry dominated among donors, who included more females, and clonal diversity was possibly underestimated. At study baseline, merely more than 5 AZD1222 recipients were seropositive. The repertoires were collected only after the peak T cell response.

Sequencing was performed on peripheral blood, taken on day 0 of AZD1222 vaccination. This clonotype was sampled from an adult in good health.

The CDR3 region is CASSSRGAGNTEAFF. Written as DNA, the CDR3 is TGTGCCAGCAGTTCCAGAGGGGCAGGGAACACTGAAGCTTTCTTT. This rearrangement joins TRBV2 to TRBJ1-1, with D possibly being TRBD1 (5 bases). The CDR3 is made up of 15 amino acids. V shed 5 bases and J shed 1 base, with 14 bases lying between them. Germline CDR1 SNHLY, CDR2 FYNNEI.